The 32 T cell receptor beta chains below all came from one sample that was sequenced in a study of metastatic and nonmetastatic thyroid tumors. Every patient underwent thyroid surgery untreated. MiXCR reprocessed the PCR reads for TCRdb. In the table there are 40,000 to 50,000 clones, 12% of which are singletons. The sample was blood. The receptors were sampled from a male donor with papillary thyroid cancer or a benign thyroid nodule (not recorded which). Some clones in this sample may be carry-over from other donors' samples.

This clone was counted ten times or more. The gene calls are TRBV6-5 and TRBJ2-2, with D maybe TRBD2 (6 bases). Germline-derived CDR1 and CDR2 are MNHEY and SVGAGI. V lost 0 bases and J lost 6, with 20 bases in between. There are 18 residues in the CDR3. CDR3 DNA: TGTGCCAGCAGTTACTCGTCCGGGACTTACCCCCCCGCCGGGGAGCTGTTTTTT. Encoded protein: CASSYSSGTYPPAGELFF.

This clone was seen a few times. Being one base from a much bigger clone, this may be a read error. This CDR3 fails to terminate in the conserved phenylalanine or tryptophan, so it likely reflects a read error. V and J are TRBV4-1 and TRBJ2-2; no definite D call. V was trimmed by 3 bases and J by 0 bases, leaving 5 bases between them. CDR3 length: 14 residues. Germline CDR1 is MGHRA and CDR2 is YSYEKL. The chain's CDR3 is CASSHHTNTGELFC. The CDR3 nucleotides are TGCGCCAGCAGCCACCACACGAACACCGGGGAGCTGTTTTGT.

This clone has at least ten counts. This chain's CDR3 is CASSQTGVYGYTF. The CDR3 DNA follows: TGTGCCAGCAGCCAAACCGGGGTCTATGGCTACACCTTC. The chain links TRBV12-3 or TRBV12-4 to TRBJ1-2; no clear D. Trimming left V 6 bases short and J 4 bases short, with 12 bases between. This CDR3 is 13 amino acids long.

This clone was counted between two and nine times. The V gene is TRBV6-4, the J gene TRBJ2-7; D is possibly TRBD1 (6 bases). From germline, CDR1 is MRHNA and CDR2 SNTAGT. CDR3 size: 13 residues. The V end lost 10 bases, the J end lost 3 bases, and 16 bases lay between the germline ends. CDR3 loop: CATRGQGCYEQYF. The CDR3 DNA reads as TGTGCCACCCGAGGGCAGGGGTGCTACGAGCAGTACTTC.

This clone was recorded many times. The V gene is TRBV4-3, the J gene TRBJ2-2; D uncertain. The CDR3 extends over 13 amino acids. Trimming removed 3 bases from V and 1 base from J, with 3 bases in between. Germline V gene data show CDR1 as LGHNA and CDR2 as YSLEER. The CDR3: CASSHRNTGELFF. CDR3 DNA sequence: TGCGCCAGCAGCCACCGGAACACCGGGGAGCTGTTTTTT.

As regards this clone: One end of the junction fails to match germline, which may point to a read error. Distinct nucleotide sequences in the sample also encode this CDR3. The V and J genes are TRBV9 and TRBJ1-1; perhaps TRBD1 as D (6 bases). The CDR3 is 13 amino acids. Germline lookup yields CDR1 SGDLS and CDR2 YYNGEE. The CDR3 reads CASSVTGSEEAFF. The DNA of the CDR3 is TGTGCCAGCAGCGTCACAGGGTCTGAGGAAGCCTTCTTT. The whole variable domain, remainder taken from reference TRBV9 and TRBJ1-1, is DSGVTQTPKHLITATGQRVTLRCSPRSGDLSVYWYQQSLDQGLQFLIQYYNGEERAKGNILERFSAQQFPDLHSELNLSSLELGDSALYFCASSVTGSEEAFFGQGTRLTVV.

By sample share, this clone is medium-sized. The chain combines TRBV6-1 with TRBJ2-7, with 9 nucleotides matching TRBD1. The germline V gene has CDR1 MNHNS and CDR2 SASEGT. Germline trimming cut 6 bases from V and 4 bases from J; bases unmatched to any gene: 13. CDR3 length equals 16 residues. The CDR3 is CASRWNRDRELYEQYF. The CDR3 DNA reads TGTGCCAGCAGATGGAACCGGGACAGGGAGTTGTACGAGCAGTACTTC.

This clone was observed at least ten times. The chain has TRBV7-6 and TRBJ1-2; D may be TRBD1 (6 bases). CDR3 size: 14 residues. CDR1 is SGHVS, CDR2 FNYEAQ, per germline. Trimming removed 8 bases from V and 1 base from J, with 14 bases in between. The CDR3 here is CASGGGAINYGYTF. The CDR3 nucleotides are TGTGCCAGCGGGGGGGGGGCCATTAACTATGGCTACACCTTC.

This clone counts as medium-sized. The chain combines TRBV19 with TRBJ2-7; 7 nucleotides agree with TRBD2. In germline, CDR1 is LNHDA, CDR2 SQIVND (reference sequence). The CDR3 loop spans 13 amino acids. The V segment lost 7 bases and the J segment 0 bases; nucleotides outside the gene matches: 3. CDR3 sequence: CASNGGSSYEQYF. As DNA, the CDR3 is TGTGCCAGTAATGGCGGGAGCTCCTACGAGCAGTACTTC. The variable domain in full, completed from reference TRBV19 and TRBJ2-7, reads DGGITQSPKYLFRKEGQNVTLSCEQNLNHDAMYWYRQDPGQGLRLIYYSQIVNDFQKGDIAEGYSVSREKKESFPLTVTSAQKNPTAFYLCASNGGSSYEQYFGPGTRLTVT.

The table lists this clone with many counts. The CDR3 DNA follows: TGCGCCAGCAGTGAGCTTACGACCCTTCCTAGCGGGGCCTCCCCCGGGGAGCTGTTTTTT. Translation: CASSELTTLPSGASPGELFF. V usage is TRBV10-1 and J usage is TRBJ2-2; 9 bases match TRBD2. CDR1 is WNHNN, CDR2 SYGVQD, per germline (reference sequence). This CDR3 contains 20 residues. Trimming at V came to 2 bases and at J to 6 bases, leaving 19 bases not matched to a gene.

This clone came up many times. The V gene is TRBV7-6, the J gene TRBJ2-5; D remains unclear. The CDR3 totals 13 residues. Germline values: CDR1 SGHVS, CDR2 FNYEAQ. Trimming removed 2 bases at V and 1 base at J, with 5 bases between. CDR3 sequence: CASSLLLQETQYF. CDR3 in DNA: TGTGCCAGCAGCTTACTCCTCCAAGAGACCCAGTACTTC.

This clone occurred many times. The chain employs TRBV20-1 and TRBJ2-4; TRBD1 matches 7 bases. This CDR3 has 15 residues. The V and J ends lost 3 bases and 0 bases, in that order; junction bases with no gene match: 5. CDR1 is DFQATT and CDR2 is SNEGSKA in the germline V gene (reference sequence). The CDR3, as DNA: TGCAGTGCTAGTGACAGGGCAGGAGCCAAAAACATTCAGTACTTC. Its protein is CSASDRAGAKNIQYF.

As to this clone: A read error may be the cause here, since a much bigger clone is one base away. The sample contains more than one DNA sequence encoding this CDR3. This rearrangement joins TRBV18 to TRBJ2-7; D tentatively fits TRBD1 or TRBD2 (5 bases each). Germline assignment: CDR1 KGHSH and CDR2 LQKENI. CDR3 size: 14 residues. In DNA, the CDR3 is TGTGCCAGCTCACTGCCGGGACGGTCCTACGAGCAGTACTTT. Translating gives CASSLPGRSYEQYF.

By share, this clone ranks as medium-sized. The J gene is TRBJ2-7, the V gene TRBV6-5; D not certain. Germline lookup yields CDR1 MNHEY and CDR2 SVGAGI. The CDR3 consists of 16 residues. The V gene lost 2 bases and the J gene lost 4 bases, with 18 bases spanning the gap. CDR3 protein: CASSYLTASGRYEQYF. For the CDR3, the DNA is TGTGCCAGCAGTTACCTCACAGCCTCCGGTAGATACGAGCAGTACTTC.

This clone occurred many times. V and J are TRBV5-1 and TRBJ2-1; D call uncertain. There are 14 residues in the CDR3. CDR1 and CDR2 (germline): SGHRS, YFSETQ. The V and J ends lost 4 bases and 1 base respectively, with 9 bases between them. This chain's CDR3 is CASSLVSSYNEQFF. The DNA for the CDR3 is TGCGCCAGCAGCCTGGTAAGTTCCTACAATGAGCAGTTCTTC.

This clone has more than one count but fewer than ten. This rearrangement joins TRBV6-1 to TRBJ2-7, with D possibly TRBD2 on 6 matching bases. The CDR3 loop spans 13 amino acids. Trimming shortened V by 7 bases and J by 6 bases, and 16 bases separated the two germline ends. Germline V gene sequence: CDR1 MNHNS, CDR2 SASEGT. The CDR3: CASKGDWGSEQYF. CDR3 DNA: TGTGCCAGCAAAGGGGACTGGGGCTCCGAGCAGTACTTC.

As regards this clone: The junction shows a germline mismatch at one end, possibly a read error. Here the CDR3 reads CTSSFRQKGNTIYF. CDR3 in DNA: TGTACCAGCAGCTTCCGACAGAAGGGAAACACCATATATTTT. The chain carries TRBV12-3 or TRBV12-4 and TRBJ1-3, with D possibly matching TRBD1 (5 bases). The CDR3 consists of 14 residues.

This clone came up many times. This chain uses TRBV19 with TRBJ1-4, with 9 bases lining up with TRBD1. Germline CDR1 reads LNHDA; CDR2 reads SQIVND (reference sequence). The trim removed 6 bases at V and 6 bases at J, leaving 8 bases unmatched. CDR3 length equals 15 residues. In DNA form, the CDR3 reads TGTGCCAGTAGCAAACAGGGGGCTCAGGATGAAAAACTGTTTTTT. Its protein product is CASSKQGAQDEKLFF.

At least ten counts were recorded for this clone. As DNA, the CDR3 is TGTGCCAGCAGTGAAGAAGCGGGGAGCACCGGGGAGCTGTTTTTT. Residues: CASSEEAGSTGELFF. The gene calls are TRBV2 and TRBJ2-2; TRBD2 matches 7 bases. The germline CDR1 and CDR2 sequences are SNHLY and FYNNEI. After removal of 1 base from V and 4 bases from J, the junction contained 3 bases not matched to a gene. The CDR3 spans 15 residues.

This clone was detected many times. The rearrangement uses TRBV2 and TRBJ2-1, with 8 bases aligning to TRBD1. This CDR3 spans 13 amino acids. The germline gives CDR1 SNHLY, CDR2 FYNNEI. V was clipped by 6 bases and J by 6 bases; unmatched bases: 4. The CDR3 sequence is CASSRGPLNEQFF. CDR3 bases: TGTGCCAGCAGCAGGGGGCCCCTCAATGAGCAGTTCTTC.

This clone appeared many times. Additional DNA sequences in this sample encode the identical CDR3. This chain uses TRBV6-1 with TRBJ1-4; TRBD1 agrees at 8 bases. The CDR3 contains 16 residues. CDR1 and CDR2 (germline): MNHNS, SASEGT. V dropped 5 bases and J dropped 8; count of bases not matched to a gene: 13. In DNA, the CDR3 is TGTGCCAGCAGTCAAGGAATGACAGGGGTTCGAGAAAAACTGTTTTTT. Translation gives CASSQGMTGVREKLFF.

This clone was seen ten or more times. The chain uses TRBV9 and TRBJ2-3; D is unresolved. The germline V gene encodes CDR1 SGDLS and CDR2 YYNGEE. CDR3 length: 15 amino acids. Trimming pared 1 base from V and 2 bases from J, leaving 11 bases between. In DNA, the CDR3 is TGTGCCAGCAGCGTAATTGCGGAAATCACAGATACGCAGTATTTT. Protein: CASSVIAEITDTQYF.

This clone was observed many times. V is TRBV15 and J is TRBJ2-3; D not certain. Germline V gene data show CDR1 as LNHNV and CDR2 as YYDKDF (reference sequence). Deletions cut 0 bases from V and 4 bases from J, with 11 bases between. The CDR3 extends over 15 amino acids. CDR3 loop: CATSRDVQFADTQYF. The CDR3 DNA reads TGTGCCACCAGCAGAGATGTACAGTTCGCAGATACGCAGTATTTT.

This clone was observed many times. The J gene is TRBJ2-1, the V gene TRBV4-2; 13 nucleotides line up with TRBD2. Per germline, CDR1 LGHNA and CDR2 YNFKEQ. V was clipped by 4 bases and J by 5 bases; unmatched bases: 14. CDR3 size: 19 residues. In nucleotides, the CDR3 is TGTGCCAGCAGCCCAGGAGTCCTAGGGACTAGCGGGGAGGACAATGAGCAGTTCTTC. Amino acids: CASSPGVLGTSGEDNEQFF.

The chain uses TRBV12-3 or TRBV12-4 and TRBJ2-2, with D unclear. Trimming removed 2 bases from V and 4 bases from J, with 5 bases in between. This CDR3 region has 13 residues. CDR3 coding DNA: TGTGCCAGCAGTTTAAGGGCCACCGGGGAGCTGTTTTTT. It translates to CASSLRATGELFF.

This clone has just a few counts. J is TRBJ1-3 and V is TRBV20-1; possible D gene TRBD1, 6 bases. The CDR3 has 13 residues. Trimming pared 6 bases from V and 9 bases from J, leaving 18 bases between. Germline CDR1 and CDR2: DFQATT and SNEGSKA (reference sequence). In nucleotides, the CDR3 is TGCAGTGCCACTCAGGGGCCCCGAGGCACCATATATTTT. It is translated as CSATQGPRGTIYF.

This clone was recorded a few times. This chain connects TRBV6-1 to TRBJ2-6, with TRBD1 identical over 7 bases. CDR1 is MNHNS and CDR2 is SASEGT in the germline V gene. This CDR3 has 16 residues. V shed 6 bases, J shed 0 bases, and the junction held 5 bases outside the gene matches. CDR3 sequence reads: CASRFRGSSGANVLTF. The CDR3 nucleotides read TGTGCCAGCAGATTCAGGGGGAGCTCTGGGGCCAACGTCCTGACTTTC.

There are many counts of this clone. J is TRBJ2-1 and V is TRBV2, with 7 bases fitting TRBD2. The germline V gene encodes CDR1 SNHLY and CDR2 FYNNEI. V shed 1 base, J shed 4 bases, and the junction held 4 bases outside the gene matches. CDR3 size: 15 residues. In nucleotides, the CDR3 is TGTGCCAGCAGTGAAGGGCTAGCGGCGTACAATGAGCAGTTCTTC. Its protein is CASSEGLAAYNEQFF.

The chain uses TRBV5-4 and TRBJ2-3; D possibly matches TRBD1 or TRBD2 (5 bases each). Trimming shortened V by 3 bases and J by 2 bases, and 13 bases separated the two germline ends. This CDR3 has 15 residues. Germline values: CDR1 SGHNT, CDR2 YYREEE (reference sequence). Here the CDR3 DNA reads TGTGCCAGCAGCTGGGGACCGCTGTCCACAGATACGCAGTATTTT. Translation gives CASSWGPLSTDTQYF.

At least ten counts were recorded for this clone. The chain carries TRBV20-1 and TRBJ1-2, with D possibly being TRBD1 (5 bases). The CDR3 runs 15 residues. Trimming stripped 0 bases from V and 8 bases from J, with 19 bases between. CDR1 and CDR2 from the germline V gene are DFQATT and SNEGSKA (reference sequence). Here the CDR3 DNA reads TGCAGTGCTAGAGAGGGCAGGGACGGGGCCCGGGGCTACACCTTC. Its protein is CSAREGRDGARGYTF.

This clone came up a few times. Lacking the conserved final phenylalanine or tryptophan, this CDR3 likely reflects a read error. CDR3 residues: CASSIGHLIYSNQPQHL. The CDR3 region has the DNA TGTGCCAGTAGTATAGGCCACCTTATTTATAGCAATCAGCCCCAGCATCTT. The J gene is TRBJ1-5, the V gene TRBV19; D remains unclear. This CDR3 is built from 17 residues. V lost 1 base and J 0 bases, leaving 13 bases between the germline ends. CDR1 is LNHDA and CDR2 is SQIVND in the germline V gene (reference sequence).

The CDR3 sequence is CSARKNPSYEQYF. In DNA form, the CDR3 reads TGCAGTGCTAGGAAGAACCCCTCCTACGAGCAGTACTTC. The chain employs TRBV20-1 and TRBJ2-7; no definite D call. The V and J ends lost 3 bases and 0 bases respectively, with 9 bases between them. The CDR3 consists of 13 residues. Per the germline V gene, CDR1 is DFQATT and CDR2 is SNEGSKA (reference sequence).